This TCR beta chain was observed in a study of OX40 agonist ivuxolimab in advanced cancers. Study at large: Patient treatment consisted of intravenous ivuxolimab administration every 2 weeks at 0.01 to 10 mg/kg.

This table comes from immunoSEQ multiplex PCR, and its TCRdb copy is limited to in-frame clones, with some not included. The sample records about 59,000 clones, 80% to 90% being singletons. Trimming stripped 6 bases from V and 0 bases from J, with 13 bases between. This CDR3 has 15 amino acids. Germline V gene data show CDR1 as WSHSY and CDR2 as SAAADI. The gene calls are TRBV10-2 and TRBJ2-3; no clear D gene. Source: CD4+ or CD8+ T cells sorted from blood, taken in a trial of the OX40 agonist ivuxolimab. The TCR comes from an adult with an advanced solid tumor such as melanoma, head and neck, liver or kidney cancer. CDR3 sequence: CASRDHPWSTDTQYF. CDR3 in DNA: TGCGCCAGCAGGGACCACCCTTGGAGCACAGATACGCAGTATTTT.